This TCR beta chain was captured in a study of blood T cell repertoires in COVID-19. Germline loops: CDR1 SEHNR, CDR2 FQNEAQ (reference sequence). The CDR3 is made up of 15 amino acids. Trimming left V 5 bases short and J 2 bases short, with 14 bases between. The data were produced by immunoSEQ multiplex PCR, yet TCRdb's version contains in-frame clones alone and is incomplete. The sample has some 270,000 clones; approximately 86% are singletons. The V and J genes are TRBV7-9 and TRBJ2-3; D is perhaps TRBD1 (6 bases). What was sequenced was peripheral blood. This clonotype was sampled from a woman aged 55-70 years who had recovered from COVID-19. The chain's CDR3 is CASSPGWDNTDTQYF. The CDR3, as DNA: TGTGCCAGCAGCCCGGGCTGGGACAACACAGATACGCAGTATTTT. The full variable domain, its missing parts supplied by reference TRBV7-9 and TRBJ2-3, is DTGVSQNPRHKITKRGQNVTFRCDPISEHNRLYWYRQTLGQGPEFLTYFQNEAQLEKSRLLSDRFSAERPKGSFSTLEIQRTEQGDSAMYLCASSPGWDNTDTQYFGPGTRLTVL.